This T cell receptor beta chain was sequenced for a study of control samples from healthy donors and cancer patients. Using immunoSEQ multiplex PCR, the repertoire was profiled, and TCRdb retains in-frame clones only, with some absent. The sample lists about 100,000 clones, approximately 86% occurring once. The germline gives CDR1 KGHDR, CDR2 SFDVKD. This CDR3 spans 15 amino acids. Trimming took 4 bases from V and 5 from J; bases not matched to a gene: 8. The material sequenced was blood. The chain couples TRBV24-1 to TRBJ1-2; TRBD1 aligns across 8 bases. This receptor was identified in a young man in good health. The CDR3 DNA is TGTGCCACCAGTGAGTCCACAGGGGGGGTGTATGGCTACACCTTC. Its protein product is CATSESTGGVYGYTF.